The sequence of this TCR beta chain was determined in a study of cytomegalovirus exposure and HLA in healthy donors. Notes on the study in general: Common viral pathogens were later found to be apparently linked to several of the most significant clusters.

Germline CDR1 MDHEN, CDR2 SYDVKM. This CDR3 region has 14 residues. Trimming took off 5 bases at V and 7 bases at J, with 14 bases between the two ends. Regarding this clone: The antigen is not known.

Vbeta (60) and Jbeta (13) primers were used in the PCR. TCRdb's copy holds only in-frame clones and misses some; the assay was immunoSEQ multiplex PCR. Among 100,000 to 120,000 clones listed, around 87% were seen once. This receptor was obtained from a man aged 40-49 years in good health and CMV-seronegative. Input material: PBMCs. The chain combines TRBV28 with TRBJ2-2; D possibly corresponds to TRBD1 (5 bases). The CDR3 here is CASSSPTVRGELFF. CDR3 DNA sequence: TGTGCCAGCAGTAGCCCGACAGTCCGCGGGGAGCTGTTTTTT.